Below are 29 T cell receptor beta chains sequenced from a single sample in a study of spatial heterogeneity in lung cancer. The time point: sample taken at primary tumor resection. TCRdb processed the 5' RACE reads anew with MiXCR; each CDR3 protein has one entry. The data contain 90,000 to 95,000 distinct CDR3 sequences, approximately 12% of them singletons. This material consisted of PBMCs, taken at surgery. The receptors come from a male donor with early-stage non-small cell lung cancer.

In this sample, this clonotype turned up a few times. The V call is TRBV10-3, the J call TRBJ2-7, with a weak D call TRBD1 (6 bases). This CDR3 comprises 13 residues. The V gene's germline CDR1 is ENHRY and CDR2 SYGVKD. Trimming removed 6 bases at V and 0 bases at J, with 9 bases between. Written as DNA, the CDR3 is TGTGCCATCAGCCAGGACAGCTCCTACGAGCAGTACTTC. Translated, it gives CAISQDSSYEQYF.

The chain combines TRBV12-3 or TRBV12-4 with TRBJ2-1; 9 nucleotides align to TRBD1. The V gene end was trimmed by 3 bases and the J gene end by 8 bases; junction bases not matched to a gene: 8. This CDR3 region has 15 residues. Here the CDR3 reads CASSLFGTGFDEQFF. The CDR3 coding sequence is TGTGCCAGCAGTTTGTTCGGGACAGGGTTCGATGAGCAGTTCTTC.

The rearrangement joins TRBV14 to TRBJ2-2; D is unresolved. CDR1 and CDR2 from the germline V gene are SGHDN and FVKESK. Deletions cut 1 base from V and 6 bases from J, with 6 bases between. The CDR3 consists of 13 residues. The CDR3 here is CASSQVLAGELFF. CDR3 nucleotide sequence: TGTGCCAGCAGCCAAGTTTTGGCCGGGGAGCTGTTTTTT.

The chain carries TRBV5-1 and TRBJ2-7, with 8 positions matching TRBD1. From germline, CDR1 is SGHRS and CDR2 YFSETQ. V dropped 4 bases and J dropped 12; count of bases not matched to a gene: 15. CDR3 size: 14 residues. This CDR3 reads CASSPTGQGGSAYF. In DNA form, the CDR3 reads TGCGCCAGCAGCCCCACCGGACAGGGAGGCTCAGCGTACTTC.

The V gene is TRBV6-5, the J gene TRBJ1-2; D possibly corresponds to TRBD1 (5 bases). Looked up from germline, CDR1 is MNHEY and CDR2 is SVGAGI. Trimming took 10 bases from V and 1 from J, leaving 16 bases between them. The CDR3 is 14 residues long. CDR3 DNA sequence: TGTGCCACCCGCGGAACAGGATATAACTATGGCTACACCTTC. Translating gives CATRGTGYNYGYTF.

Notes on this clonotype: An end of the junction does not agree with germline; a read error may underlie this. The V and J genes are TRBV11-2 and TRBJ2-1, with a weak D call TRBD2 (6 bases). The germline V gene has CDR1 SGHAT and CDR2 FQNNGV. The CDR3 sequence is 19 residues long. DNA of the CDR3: TGTGCCAGCAGCCGCTTGGGACTCGCAGTACTTAGCTCCTACAATGCGCAGTTCTTC. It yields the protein CASSRLGLAVLSSYNAQFF.

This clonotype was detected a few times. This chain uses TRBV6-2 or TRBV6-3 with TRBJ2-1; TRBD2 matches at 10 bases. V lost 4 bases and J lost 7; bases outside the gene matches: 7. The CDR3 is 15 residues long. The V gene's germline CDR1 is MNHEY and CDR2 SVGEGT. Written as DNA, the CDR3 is TGTGCCAGCAGTTCTCAAGCGGGAGGGCTAAATGAGCAGTTCTTC. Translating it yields CASSSQAGGLNEQFF.

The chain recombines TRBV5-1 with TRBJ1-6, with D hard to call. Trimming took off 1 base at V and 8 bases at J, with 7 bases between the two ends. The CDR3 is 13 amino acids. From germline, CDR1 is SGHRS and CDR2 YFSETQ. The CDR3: CASSLFGDSPLHF. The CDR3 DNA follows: TGCGCCAGCAGCTTGTTTGGGGATTCACCCCTCCACTTT. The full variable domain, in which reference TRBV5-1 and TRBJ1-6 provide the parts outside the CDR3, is KAGVTQTPRYLIKTRGQQVTLSCSPISGHRSVSWYQQTPGQGLQFLFEYFSETQRNKGNFPGRFSGRQFSNSRSEMNVSTLELGDSALYLCASSLFGDSPLHFGNGTRLTVT.

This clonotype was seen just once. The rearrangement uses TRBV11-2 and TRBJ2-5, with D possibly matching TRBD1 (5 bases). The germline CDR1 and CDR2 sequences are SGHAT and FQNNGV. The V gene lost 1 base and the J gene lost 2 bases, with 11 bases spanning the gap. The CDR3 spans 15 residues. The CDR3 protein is CASSLGQGPQETQYF. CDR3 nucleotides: TGTGCCAGCAGCTTAGGGCAGGGCCCTCAAGAGACCCAGTACTTC. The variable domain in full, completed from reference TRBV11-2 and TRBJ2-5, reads EAGVAQSPRYKIIEKRQSVAFWCNPISGHATLYWYQQILGQGPKLLIQFQNNGVVDDSQLPKDRFSAERLKGVDSTLKIQPAKLEDSAVYLCASSLGQGPQETQYFGPGTRLLVL.

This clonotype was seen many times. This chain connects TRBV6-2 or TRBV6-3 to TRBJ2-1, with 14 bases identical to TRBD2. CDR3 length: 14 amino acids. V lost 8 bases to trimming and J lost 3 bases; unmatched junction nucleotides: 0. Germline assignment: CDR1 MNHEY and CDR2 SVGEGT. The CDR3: CASGLAGGYNEQFF. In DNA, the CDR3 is TGTGCCAGCGGACTAGCGGGGGGCTACAATGAGCAGTTCTTC.

CDR3 sequence (DNA): TGTGCCAGCAGTCGGGGTAACCTAGCGGGGGTGGCCTACGAGCAGTACTTC. Its translation: CASSRGNLAGVAYEQYF. J is TRBJ2-7 and V is TRBV13, with TRBD2 matching over 10 bases. Per the germline V gene, CDR1 is PRHDT and CDR2 is FYEKMQ (reference sequence). This CDR3 region has 17 residues. J was trimmed by 2 bases and V by 6 bases; bases with no gene match: 13.

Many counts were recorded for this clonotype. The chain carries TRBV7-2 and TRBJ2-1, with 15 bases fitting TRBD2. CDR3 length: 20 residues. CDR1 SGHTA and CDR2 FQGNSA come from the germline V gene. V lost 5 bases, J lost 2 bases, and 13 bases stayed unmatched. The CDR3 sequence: CASSRTRTSGGAGAYNEQFF. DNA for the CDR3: TGTGCCAGCAGCCGAACTAGGACTAGCGGGGGGGCCGGAGCCTACAATGAGCAGTTCTTC.

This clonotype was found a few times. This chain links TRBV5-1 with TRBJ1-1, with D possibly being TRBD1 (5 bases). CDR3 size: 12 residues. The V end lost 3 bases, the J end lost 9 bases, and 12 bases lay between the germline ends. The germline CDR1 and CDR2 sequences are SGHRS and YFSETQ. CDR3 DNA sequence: TGCGCCAGCAGCTGGGACGGTGATCAAGCTTTCTTT. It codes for CASSWDGDQAFF.

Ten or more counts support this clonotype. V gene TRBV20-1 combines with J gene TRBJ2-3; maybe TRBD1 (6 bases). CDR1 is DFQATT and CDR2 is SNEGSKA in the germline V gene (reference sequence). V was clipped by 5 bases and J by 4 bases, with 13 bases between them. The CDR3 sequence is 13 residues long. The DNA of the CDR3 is TGCAGTGCTGAAAACAGGGTCGCAGATACGCAGTATTTT. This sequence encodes CSAENRVADTQYF.

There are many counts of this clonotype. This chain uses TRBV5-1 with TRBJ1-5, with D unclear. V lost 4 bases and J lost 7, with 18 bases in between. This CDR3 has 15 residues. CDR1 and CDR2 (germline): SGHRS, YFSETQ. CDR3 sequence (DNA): TGCGCCAGCAGCCCAGACAAAAATGGAGGACAGCCCCAGCATTTT. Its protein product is CASSPDKNGGQPQHF.

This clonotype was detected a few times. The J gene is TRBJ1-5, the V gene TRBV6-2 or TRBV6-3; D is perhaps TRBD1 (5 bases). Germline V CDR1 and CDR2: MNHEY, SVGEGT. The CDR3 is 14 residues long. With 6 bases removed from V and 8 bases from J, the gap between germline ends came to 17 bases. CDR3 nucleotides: TGTGCCAGCAGGCAGGACAACTCAATCAAGCCCCAGCATTTT. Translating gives CASRQDNSIKPQHF.

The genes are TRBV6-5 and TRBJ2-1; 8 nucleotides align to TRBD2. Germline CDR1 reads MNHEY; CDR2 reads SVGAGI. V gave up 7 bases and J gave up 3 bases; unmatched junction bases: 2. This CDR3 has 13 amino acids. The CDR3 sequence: CASKTSGYNEQFF. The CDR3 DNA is TGTGCCAGCAAAACTAGCGGCTACAATGAGCAGTTCTTC.

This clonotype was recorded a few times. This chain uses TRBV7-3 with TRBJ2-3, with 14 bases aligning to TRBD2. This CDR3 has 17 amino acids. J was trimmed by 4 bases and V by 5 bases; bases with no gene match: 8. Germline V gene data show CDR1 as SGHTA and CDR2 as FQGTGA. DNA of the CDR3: TGTGCCAGCAGCCCCAGAGGGACTAGCGGGAGATCAGATACGCAGTATTTT. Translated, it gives CASSPRGTSGRSDTQYF.

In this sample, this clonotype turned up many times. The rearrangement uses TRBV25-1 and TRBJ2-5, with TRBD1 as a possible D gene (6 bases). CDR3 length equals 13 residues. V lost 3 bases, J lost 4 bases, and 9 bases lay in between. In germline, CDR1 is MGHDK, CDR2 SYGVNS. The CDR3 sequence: CASSDRGTETQYF. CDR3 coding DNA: TGTGCCAGCAGTGACAGGGGAACAGAGACCCAGTACTTC.

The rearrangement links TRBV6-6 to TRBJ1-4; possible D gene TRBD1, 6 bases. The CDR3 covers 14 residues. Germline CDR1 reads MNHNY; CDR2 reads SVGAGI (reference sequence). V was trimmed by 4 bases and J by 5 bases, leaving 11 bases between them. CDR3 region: CASSFPGENEKLFF. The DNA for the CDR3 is TGTGCCAGCAGTTTTCCAGGGGAAAATGAAAAACTGTTTTTT.

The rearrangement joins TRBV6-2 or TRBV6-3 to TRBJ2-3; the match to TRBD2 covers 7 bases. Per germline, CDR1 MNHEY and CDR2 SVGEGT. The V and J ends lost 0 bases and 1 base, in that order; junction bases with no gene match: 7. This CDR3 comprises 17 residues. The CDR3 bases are TGTGCCAGCAGTTACTCCGCGACTAGCTTTGGCACAGATACGCAGTATTTT. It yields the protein CASSYSATSFGTDTQYF.

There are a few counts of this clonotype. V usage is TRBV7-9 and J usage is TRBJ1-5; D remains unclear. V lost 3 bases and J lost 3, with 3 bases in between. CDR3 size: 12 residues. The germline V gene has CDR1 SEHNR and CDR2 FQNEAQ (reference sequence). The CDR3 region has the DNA TGTGCCAGCAGCTTCGACAATCAGCCCCAGCATTTT. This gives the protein CASSFDNQPQHF.

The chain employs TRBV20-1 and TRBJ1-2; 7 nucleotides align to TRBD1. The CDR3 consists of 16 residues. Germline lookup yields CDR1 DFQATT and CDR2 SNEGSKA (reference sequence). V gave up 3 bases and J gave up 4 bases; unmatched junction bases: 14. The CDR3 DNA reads TGCAGTGCTAGGGGCGGACAGGCCGAGTATGGCTATGGCTACACCTTC. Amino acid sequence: CSARGGQAEYGYGYTF.

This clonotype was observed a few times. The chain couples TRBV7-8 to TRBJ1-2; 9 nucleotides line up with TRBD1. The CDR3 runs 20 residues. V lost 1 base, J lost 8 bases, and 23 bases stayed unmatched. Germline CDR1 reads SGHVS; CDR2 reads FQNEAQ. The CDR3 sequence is CASSLGLTNDPKQGAKGYTF. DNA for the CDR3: TGTGCCAGCAGCTTAGGTCTTACCAACGACCCTAAACAGGGGGCGAAAGGCTACACCTTC.

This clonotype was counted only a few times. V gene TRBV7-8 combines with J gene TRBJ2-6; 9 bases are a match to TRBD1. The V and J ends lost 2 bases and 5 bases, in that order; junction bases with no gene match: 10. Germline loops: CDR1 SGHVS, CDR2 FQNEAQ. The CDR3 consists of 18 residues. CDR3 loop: CASSLTGTGFRRANVLTF. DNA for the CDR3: TGTGCCAGCAGCTTAACCGGGACAGGGTTTCGACGGGCCAACGTCCTGACTTTC.

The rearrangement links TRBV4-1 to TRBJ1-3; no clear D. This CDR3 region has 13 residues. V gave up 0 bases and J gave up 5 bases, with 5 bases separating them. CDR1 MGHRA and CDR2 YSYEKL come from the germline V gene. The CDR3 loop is CASSQDTRNTIYF. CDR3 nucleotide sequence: TGCGCCAGCAGCCAAGACACCCGAAACACCATATATTTT.

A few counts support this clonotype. The CDR3 sequence is CASSPISNQPQHF. The CDR3 bases are TGTGCCAGCAGCCCCATCAGTAATCAGCCCCAGCATTTT. The chain combines TRBV12-3 or TRBV12-4 with TRBJ1-5; D ambiguous. The CDR3 has 13 amino acids. The germline V and J ends were trimmed by 6 bases and 4 bases, with 10 bases remaining between them.

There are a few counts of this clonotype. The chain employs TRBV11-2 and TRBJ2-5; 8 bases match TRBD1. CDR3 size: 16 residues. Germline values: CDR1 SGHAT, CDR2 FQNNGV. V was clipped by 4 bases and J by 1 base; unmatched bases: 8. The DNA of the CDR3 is TGTGCCAGCAGCTCTACGACAGGGGAATCCCAAGAGACCCAGTACTTC. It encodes CASSSTTGESQETQYF.

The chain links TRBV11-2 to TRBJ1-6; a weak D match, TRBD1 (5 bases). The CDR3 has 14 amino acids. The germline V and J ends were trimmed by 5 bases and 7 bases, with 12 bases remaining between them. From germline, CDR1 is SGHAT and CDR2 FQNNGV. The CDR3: CASSRVQENSPLHF. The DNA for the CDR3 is TGTGCCAGCAGCCGTGTACAGGAGAATTCACCCCTCCACTTT.